Shown below are 23 T cell receptor beta chains from a single sample sequenced in a study of cytomegalovirus exposure and HLA in healthy donors. Use of 60 Vbeta and 13 Jbeta primers characterized the PCR. Only in-frame clones appear in the TCRdb table, and some are missing; sequencing was by immunoSEQ multiplex PCR. This sample has over 100,000 clones, with roughly 89% found just once. Source material: PBMCs. The receptors were sampled from a woman aged 25-40 years in good health and CMV-seronegative.

The chain carries TRBV10-3 and TRBJ2-5; 11 bases agree with TRBD2. The germline CDR1 and CDR2 sequences are ENHRY and SYGVKD. The CDR3 totals 17 residues. After removal of 3 bases from V and 7 bases from J, the junction contained 13 bases not matched to a gene. For the CDR3, the DNA is TGTGCCATCAGTGACAAAGGGATAGCGGGGGGGACCGTGACCCAGTACTTC. This translates into CAISDKGIAGGTVTQYF.

This clone was counted a single time. V is TRBV27 and J is TRBJ2-5, with 11 bases matching TRBD1. V gave up 6 bases and J gave up 4 bases; unmatched junction bases: 4. From germline, CDR1 is MNHEY and CDR2 SMNVEV (reference sequence). The CDR3 has 14 residues. CDR3 amino acids: CASRGTGGGETQYF. Here the CDR3 DNA reads TGTGCCAGCAGGGGGACAGGGGGAGGAGAGACCCAGTACTTC.

The J gene is TRBJ2-7, the V gene TRBV29-1, with D perhaps matching TRBD2 (5 bases). Germline lookup yields CDR1 SQVTM and CDR2 ANQGSEA. V lost 5 bases to trimming and J lost 6 bases, with 14 bases between them. The CDR3 has 12 residues. The CDR3 spells CSVQMLAGEQYF. DNA for the CDR3: TGCAGCGTTCAGATGTTGGCGGGCGAGCAGTACTTC.

V and J are TRBV10-3 and TRBJ2-3, with TRBD2 matching 8 bases. V was pared by 2 bases and J by 2 bases, with 12 bases of the junction left unmatched. Germline values: CDR1 ENHRY, CDR2 SYGVKD. The CDR3 loop spans 18 amino acids. The CDR3 spells CAISEHSPGGGLTDTQYF. CDR3 bases: TGTGCCATCAGTGAGCACTCCCCCGGCGGGGGGCTCACAGATACGCAGTATTTT.

This chain joins TRBV30 and TRBJ1-6; 9 nucleotides align to TRBD1. The CDR3 sequence is 13 residues long. V was pared by 5 bases and J by 7 bases, with 3 bases of the junction left unmatched. Germline V gene sequence: CDR1 GTSNPN, CDR2 SVGIG (reference sequence). The CDR3 DNA follows: TGTGCCTGGGAGGGACAGGGCAATTCACCCCTCCACTTT. Amino acids: CAWEGQGNSPLHF.

This clone was seen once. The chain is built from TRBV29-1 and TRBJ1-1, with 9 bases matching TRBD1. Germline V gene lookup returns CDR1 SQVTM and CDR2 ANQGSEA. With 6 bases clipped from V and 6 bases from J, the junction kept 8 bases outside the gene matches. CDR3 size: 13 residues. CDR3 in amino acids: CSVARDREAEAFF. The CDR3 nucleotides read TGCAGCGTAGCTCGGGACAGGGAGGCTGAAGCTTTCTTT.

This sequence joins TRBV7-9 and TRBJ2-7; D possibly corresponds to TRBD2 (6 bases). The CDR3 sequence is 12 residues long. Germline V gene lookup returns CDR1 SEHNR and CDR2 FQNEAQ (reference sequence). The V end was cut by 5 bases, the J end by 4 bases, with 9 bases between. DNA for the CDR3: TGTGCCAGCAGCCCGGACTATTACGAGCAGTACTTC. Translating it yields CASSPDYYEQYF.

The chain combines TRBV6-5 with TRBJ2-7; 11 bases match TRBD2. Germline assignment: CDR1 MNHEY and CDR2 SVGAGI. This CDR3 spans 15 amino acids. The V gene end was trimmed by 6 bases and the J gene end by 4 bases; junction bases not matched to a gene: 8. The CDR3 region is CASSPWLAGGYEQYF. CDR3 nucleotides: TGTGCCAGCAGCCCTTGGCTAGCGGGAGGTTACGAGCAGTACTTC.

V is TRBV5-4 and J is TRBJ2-1; 11 nucleotides match TRBD2. Looked up from germline, CDR1 is SGHNT and CDR2 is YYREEE (reference sequence). The CDR3 totals 16 residues. J gave up 7 bases and V 3 bases, and 9 bases lay outside the gene matches. CDR3 DNA: TGTGCCAGCAGCTCGTTAGCGGGGGGGCTTTCAAATGAGCAGTTCTTC. Its protein is CASSSLAGGLSNEQFF.

The genes are TRBV21-1 and TRBJ2-7; TRBD1 is the table's D call, not checked against the DNA. TRBV21-1 counts as a pseudogene. The length of the CDR3 is 15 residues. CDR3 sequence: CASKERDRKNYEQYF. CDR3 in DNA: TGTGCCAGTAAGGAGAGGGACAGAAAGAACTACGAGCAGTACTTC.

The CDR3 DNA is TGTGCCAGCAGTGAATGGGGAGCGGGGAACCAAGAGACCCAGTACTTC. This gives the protein CASSEWGAGNQETQYF. The chain has TRBV25-1 and TRBJ2-5; 7 bases are a match to TRBD2. CDR1 and CDR2 (germline): MGHDK, SYGVNS. J lost 0 bases, V lost 1 base, and 5 bases had no gene match. The CDR3 extends over 16 amino acids.

This clone was seen just once. The chain has TRBV5-4 and TRBJ1-1; D is uncertain. Germline V lookup: CDR1 SGHNT, CDR2 YYREEE (reference sequence). Trimming stripped 5 bases from V and 5 bases from J, with 16 bases between. This CDR3 is built from 14 residues. The CDR3 coding sequence is TGTGCCAGCAGATCTCCAGCCGGCGGAACTGAAGCTTTCTTT. It encodes CASRSPAGGTEAFF.

The chain carries TRBV19 and TRBJ1-2; 7 positions match TRBD1. Per the germline V gene, CDR1 is LNHDA and CDR2 is SQIVND (reference sequence). This CDR3 is 14 amino acids long. The V gene end was trimmed by 10 bases and the J gene end by 0 bases; junction bases not matched to a gene: 8. CDR3 amino acids: CAIRDTGANYGYTF. The CDR3 DNA sequence: TGTGCCATTCGAGACACAGGGGCTAACTATGGCTACACCTTC.

This chain connects TRBV28 to TRBJ1-2; D is undetermined. V was trimmed by 2 bases and J by 7 bases, leaving 8 bases between them. This CDR3 is 12 amino acids long. CDR1 and CDR2 from the germline V gene are MDHEN and SYDVKM. CDR3: CASSLDGGGYTF. The CDR3 region has the DNA TGTGCCAGCAGTTTAGACGGCGGTGGCTACACCTTC.

The chain carries TRBV27 and TRBJ2-1; perhaps TRBD2 as D (5 bases). The V gene lost 4 bases and the J gene lost 7 bases, with 23 bases spanning the gap. The CDR3 consists of 17 residues. Germline V CDR1 and CDR2: MNHEY, SMNVEV (reference sequence). The CDR3 region has the DNA TGTGCCAGCAGTTCACGCCGACTTAGCGTAATAAGGAATGAGCAGTTCTTC. It specifies CASSSRRLSVIRNEQFF.

This rearrangement joins TRBV9 to TRBJ1-1; the D is unclear. V lost 2 bases, J lost 2 bases, and 7 bases lay in between. Germline V gene sequence: CDR1 SGDLS, CDR2 YYNGEE. This CDR3 is built from 13 residues. The CDR3 sequence: CASSVSVNTEAFF. The CDR3 DNA reads as TGTGCCAGCAGCGTTAGCGTAAACACTGAAGCTTTCTTT. The variable domain in full, with the rest retrieved from reference TRBV9 and TRBJ1-1, is DSGVTQTPKHLITATGQRVTLRCSPRSGDLSVYWYQQSLDQGLQFLIQYYNGEERAKGNILERFSAQQFPDLHSELNLSSLELGDSALYFCASSVSVNTEAFFGQGTRLTVV.

The CDR3 DNA reads as TGTGCCAGCAATCGGTACAGGGTTAATGAAAAACTGTTTTTT. Protein product: CASNRYRVNEKLFF. The rearrangement uses TRBV2 and TRBJ1-4; TRBD1 might be the D (6 bases). The CDR3 sequence is 14 residues long. V was pared by 7 bases and J by 4 bases, with 13 bases between. Germline assignment: CDR1 SNHLY and CDR2 FYNNEI. The whole variable domain, remainder taken from reference TRBV2 and TRBJ1-4, is EPEVTQTPSHQVTQMGQEVILRCVPISNHLYFYWYRQILGQKVEFLVSFYNNEISEKSEIFDDQFSVERPDGSNFTLKIRSTKLEDSAMYFCASNRYRVNEKLFFGSGTQLSVL.

V and J are TRBV9 and TRBJ1-1; tentatively, D is TRBD1 (5 bases). The CDR3 has 14 residues. The ends were cut back, 3 bases at V and 1 base at J, with 10 bases in the middle. Germline V gives CDR1 SGDLS, CDR2 YYNGEE. Written as DNA, the CDR3 is TGTGCCAGCAGCGAGGGCAGGGCGAACACTGAAGCTTTCTTT. This translates into CASSEGRANTEAFF.

The chain recombines TRBV5-4 with TRBJ2-3; 10 bases align to TRBD2. Germline CDR1 is SGHNT and CDR2 is YYREEE (reference sequence). The junction had 2 bases not matched to a gene; V was cut back by 0 bases and J by 7 bases. This CDR3 spans 14 amino acids. The CDR3, as DNA: TGTGCCAGCAGCTTGGCTAGCGGGGGAAATACGCAGTATTTT. Its translation: CASSLASGGNTQYF.

This chain uses TRBV6-1 with TRBJ2-7; perhaps TRBD1 as D (5 bases). The CDR3 loop spans 14 amino acids. The germline V gene encodes CDR1 MNHNS and CDR2 SASEGT. V lost 6 bases to trimming and J lost 1 base, with 13 bases between them. CDR3 in DNA: TGTGCCAGCAGCCGACTTGACAGTTCCTACGAGCAGTACTTC. Its translation is CASSRLDSSYEQYF.

The chain is built from TRBV15 and TRBJ2-3; TRBD2 agrees at 7 bases. The germline V gene encodes CDR1 LNHNV and CDR2 YYDKDF (reference sequence). The CDR3 extends over 15 amino acids. J lost 6 bases, V lost 1 base, and 7 bases had no gene match. This CDR3 reads CATSRGLASIDTQYF. CDR3 coding DNA: TGTGCCACCAGCAGAGGACTAGCAAGTATTGATACGCAGTATTTT.

The chain employs TRBV28 and TRBJ1-2, with 7 bases matching TRBD1. V lost 4 bases to trimming and J lost 8 bases; unmatched junction nucleotides: 4. There are 12 residues in the CDR3. Germline lookup yields CDR1 MDHEN and CDR2 SYDVKM. The CDR3 loop reads CASSSTGLGYTF. CDR3 bases: TGTGCCAGCAGTTCGACAGGGTTGGGCTACACCTTC.

The V gene is TRBV5-1, the J gene TRBJ1-6, with TRBD1 matching over 8 bases. The trim removed 2 bases at V and 5 bases at J, leaving 12 bases unmatched. The CDR3 loop spans 18 amino acids. Germline V gene data show CDR1 as SGHRS and CDR2 as YFSETQ. CDR3 sequence reads: CASSFAPGGASDNSPLHF. CDR3 bases: TGCGCCAGCAGCTTCGCCCCAGGGGGCGCATCAGATAATTCACCCCTCCACTTT.